The T cell receptor beta chain described here comes from a study of blood T cell repertoires in COVID-19. Study in general: Specimens from acute and convalescent COVID-19 originated in the United States, Italy and Spain. T cells, B-cell-depleted T cells, or PBMCs supplied cDNA or gDNA.

As originally analysed: How many nucleated cells were present was estimated from reference gene primer amplification. The table came from immunoSEQ multiplex PCR; TCRdb's copy has only in-frame clones and leaves some out. That table gives V, J and clone size, and the DNA gave D and trimming. The table shows 95,000 or so clones, with under 90% occurring only once. Germline CDR1 and CDR2: SGHVS and FNYEAQ. The V and J ends lost 1 base and 1 base respectively, with 12 bases between them. The CDR3 length is 16 residues. The sample taken for sequencing was peripheral blood. The chain combines TRBV7-6 with TRBJ2-3; D is possibly TRBD2 (6 bases). The receptor's source is an older woman with acute or convalescent COVID-19. CDR3 sequence (DNA): TGTGCCAGCAGCTTAGTGGGCGGGGTGGGCACAGATACGCAGTATTTT. This sequence encodes CASSLVGGVGTDTQYF.